The sequence of this TCR beta chain was determined in a study of cytomegalovirus exposure and HLA in healthy donors. Study-level points and caveats: Earlier analysis yielded a pattern in which most TCR beta V segments were productive about 90% or about 30% of the time. The HLA-A and HLA-B alleles of most subjects were reportedly predicted accurately from TCR beta sequences.

Germline V gene sequence: CDR1 ENHRY, CDR2 SYGVKD. The CDR3 has 14 residues. The V end was cut by 3 bases, the J end by 7 bases, with 16 bases between. The PCR was carried out with 60 Vbeta primers and 13 Jbeta primers. Only in-frame clones appear in the TCRdb table, and some are missing; sequencing was by immunoSEQ multiplex PCR. The table records 55,000 to 80,000 clones, about 79% of them present only once. Details on this clone: Its matching antigen is unknown.

This chain joins TRBV10-3 and TRBJ2-7, with D maybe TRBD1 (5 bases). This TCR was recovered from a man in his fifties or sixties in good health and CMV-seropositive. The specimen was PBMCs. CDR3 protein: CAISDYRLSGEQYF. CDR3 coding DNA: TGTGCCATCAGTGACTACAGGCTATCGGGTGAGCAGTACTTC.